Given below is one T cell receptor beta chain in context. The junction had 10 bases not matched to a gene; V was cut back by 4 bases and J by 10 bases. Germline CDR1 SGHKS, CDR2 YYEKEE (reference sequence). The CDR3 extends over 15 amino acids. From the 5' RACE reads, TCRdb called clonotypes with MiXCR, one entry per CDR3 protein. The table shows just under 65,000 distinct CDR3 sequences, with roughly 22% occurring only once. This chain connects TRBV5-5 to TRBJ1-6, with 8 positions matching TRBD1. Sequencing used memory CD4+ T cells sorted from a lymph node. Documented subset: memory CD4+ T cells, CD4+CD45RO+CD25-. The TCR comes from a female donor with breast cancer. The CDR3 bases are TGTGCCAGCAGCCAGAATACAGGGGGAAGCTCACCCCTCCACTTT. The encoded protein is CASSQNTGGSSPLHF.